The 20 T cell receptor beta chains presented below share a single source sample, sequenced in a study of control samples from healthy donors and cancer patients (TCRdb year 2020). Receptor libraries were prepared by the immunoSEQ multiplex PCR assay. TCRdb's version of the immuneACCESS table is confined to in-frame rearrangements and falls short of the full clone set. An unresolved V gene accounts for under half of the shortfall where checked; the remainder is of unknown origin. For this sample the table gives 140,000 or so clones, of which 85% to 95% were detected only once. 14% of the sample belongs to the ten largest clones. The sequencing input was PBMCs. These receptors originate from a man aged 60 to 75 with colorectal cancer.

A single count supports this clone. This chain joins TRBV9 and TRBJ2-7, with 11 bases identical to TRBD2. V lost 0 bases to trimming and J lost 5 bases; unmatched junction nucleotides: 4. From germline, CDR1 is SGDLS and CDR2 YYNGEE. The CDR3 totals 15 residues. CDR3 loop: CASSVALAGVNEQYF. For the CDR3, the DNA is TGTGCCAGCAGCGTAGCACTAGCGGGGGTCAACGAGCAGTACTTC.

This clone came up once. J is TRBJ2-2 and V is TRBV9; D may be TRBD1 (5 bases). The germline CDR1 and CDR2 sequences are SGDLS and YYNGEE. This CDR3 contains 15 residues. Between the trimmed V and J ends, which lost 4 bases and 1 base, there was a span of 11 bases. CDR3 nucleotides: TGTGCCAGCAGCTCCTTAGGGGAGAACACCGGGGAGCTGTTTTTT. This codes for CASSSLGENTGELFF.

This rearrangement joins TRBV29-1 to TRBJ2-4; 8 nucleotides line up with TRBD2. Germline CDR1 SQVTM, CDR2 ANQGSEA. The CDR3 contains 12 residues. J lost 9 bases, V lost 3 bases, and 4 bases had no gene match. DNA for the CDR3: TGCAGCGTTGACGGCGGGGGGCGCATTCAGTACTTC. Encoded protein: CSVDGGGRIQYF.

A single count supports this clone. Written as DNA, the CDR3 is TGTGCCAGCAGTTTTGACGCAGGGACCGGGGAGCTGTTTTTT. The encoded protein is CASSFDAGTGELFF. The V and J genes are TRBV2 and TRBJ2-2; D is perhaps TRBD1 (5 bases). V was pared by 5 bases and J by 5 bases, with 12 bases between. The CDR3 has 14 amino acids. Germline V gene lookup returns CDR1 SNHLY and CDR2 FYNNEI.

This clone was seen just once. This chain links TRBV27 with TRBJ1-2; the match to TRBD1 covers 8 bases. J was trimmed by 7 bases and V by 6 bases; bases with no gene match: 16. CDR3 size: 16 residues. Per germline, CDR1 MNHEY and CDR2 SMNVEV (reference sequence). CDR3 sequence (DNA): TGTGCCAGCAGCCCATGGGGGGGGAAGGACAGGGCTGGCTACACCTTC. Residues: CASSPWGGKDRAGYTF.

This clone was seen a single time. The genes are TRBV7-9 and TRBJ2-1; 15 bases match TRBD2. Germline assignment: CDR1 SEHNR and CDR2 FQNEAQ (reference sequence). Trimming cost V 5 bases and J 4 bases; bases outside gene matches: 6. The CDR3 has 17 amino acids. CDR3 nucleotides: TGTGCCAGCAGCCCGACGGGACTAGCGGGGGGATACAATGAGCAGTTCTTC. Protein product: CASSPTGLAGGYNEQFF.

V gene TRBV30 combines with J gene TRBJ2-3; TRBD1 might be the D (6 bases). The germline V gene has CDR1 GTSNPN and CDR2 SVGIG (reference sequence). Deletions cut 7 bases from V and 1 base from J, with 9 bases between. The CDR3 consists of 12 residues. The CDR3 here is CAFRQGTDTQYF. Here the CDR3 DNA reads TGTGCCTTCCGACAGGGCACAGATACGCAGTATTTT.

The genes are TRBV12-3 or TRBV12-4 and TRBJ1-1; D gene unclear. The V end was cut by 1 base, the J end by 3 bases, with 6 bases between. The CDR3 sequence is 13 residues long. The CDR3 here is CASSLVVDTEAFF. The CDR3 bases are TGTGCCAGCAGTTTAGTGGTGGACACTGAAGCTTTCTTT.

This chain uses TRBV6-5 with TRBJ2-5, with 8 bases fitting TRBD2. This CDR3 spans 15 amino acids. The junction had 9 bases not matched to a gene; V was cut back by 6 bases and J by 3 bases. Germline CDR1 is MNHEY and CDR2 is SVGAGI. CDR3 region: CASRTPGLGKETQYF. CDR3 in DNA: TGTGCCAGCAGGACACCGGGACTAGGGAAAGAGACCCAGTACTTC.

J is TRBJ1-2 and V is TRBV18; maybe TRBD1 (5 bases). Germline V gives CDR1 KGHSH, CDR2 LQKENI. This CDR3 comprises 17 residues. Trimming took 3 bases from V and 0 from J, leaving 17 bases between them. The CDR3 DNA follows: TGTGCCAGCTCACCCCCATTTGGACACGAGACTAACTATGGCTACACCTTC. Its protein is CASSPPFGHETNYGYTF. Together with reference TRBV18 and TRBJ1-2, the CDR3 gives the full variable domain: NAGVMQNPRHLVRRRGQEARLRCSPMKGHSHVYWYRQLPEEGLKFMVYLQKENIIDESGMPKERFSAEFPKEGPSILRIQQVVRGDSAAYFCASSPPFGHETNYGYTFGSGTRLTVV.

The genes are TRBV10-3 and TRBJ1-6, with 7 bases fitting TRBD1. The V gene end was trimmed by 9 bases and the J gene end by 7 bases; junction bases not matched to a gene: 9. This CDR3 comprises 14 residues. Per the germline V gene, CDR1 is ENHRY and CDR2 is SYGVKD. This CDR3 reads CAIQRDSENSPLHF. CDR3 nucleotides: TGTGCCATTCAAAGGGACAGCGAGAATTCACCCCTCCACTTT.

The CDR3 bases are TGTGCCAGCAGCTTCTCCTCTGGGGAGACCCAGTACTTC. Translation: CASSFSSGETQYF. V is TRBV5-4 and J is TRBJ2-5; the D is unclear. Deletions cut 2 bases from V and 5 bases from J, with 10 bases between. The CDR3 covers 13 residues. Germline V gene data show CDR1 as SGHNT and CDR2 as YYREEE (reference sequence).

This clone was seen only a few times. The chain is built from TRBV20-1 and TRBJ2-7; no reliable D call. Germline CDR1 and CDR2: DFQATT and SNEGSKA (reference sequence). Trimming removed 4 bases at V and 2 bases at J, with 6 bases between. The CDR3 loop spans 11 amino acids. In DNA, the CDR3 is TGCAGTGCTATATTTGCCTACGAGCAGTACTTC. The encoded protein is CSAIFAYEQYF.

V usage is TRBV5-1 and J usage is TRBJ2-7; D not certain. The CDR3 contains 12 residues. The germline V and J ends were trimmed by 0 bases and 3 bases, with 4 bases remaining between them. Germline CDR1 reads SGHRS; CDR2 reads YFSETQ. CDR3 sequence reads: CASSLGIYEQYF. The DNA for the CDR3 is TGCGCCAGCAGCTTGGGTATCTACGAGCAGTACTTC.

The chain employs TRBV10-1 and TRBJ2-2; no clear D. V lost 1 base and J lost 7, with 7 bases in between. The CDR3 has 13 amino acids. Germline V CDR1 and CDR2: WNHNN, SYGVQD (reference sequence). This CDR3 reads CASSEYIGGELFF. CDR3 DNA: TGCGCCAGCAGTGAGTACATCGGCGGGGAGCTGTTTTTT.

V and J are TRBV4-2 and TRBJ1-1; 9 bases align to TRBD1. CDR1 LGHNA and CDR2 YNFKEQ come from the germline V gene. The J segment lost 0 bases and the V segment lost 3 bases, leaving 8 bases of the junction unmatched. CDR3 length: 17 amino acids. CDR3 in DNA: TGTGCCAGCAGCCAGGGACGGACAGGGGCTATGAACACTGAAGCTTTCTTT. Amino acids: CASSQGRTGAMNTEAFF.

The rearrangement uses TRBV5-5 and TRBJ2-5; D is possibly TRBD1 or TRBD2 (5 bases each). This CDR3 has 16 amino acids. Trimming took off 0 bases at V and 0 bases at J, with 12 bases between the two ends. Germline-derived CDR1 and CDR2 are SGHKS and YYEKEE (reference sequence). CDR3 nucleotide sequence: TGTGCCAGCAGCTTGGGAGGGACGGAGTACCAAGAGACCCAGTACTTC. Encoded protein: CASSLGGTEYQETQYF.

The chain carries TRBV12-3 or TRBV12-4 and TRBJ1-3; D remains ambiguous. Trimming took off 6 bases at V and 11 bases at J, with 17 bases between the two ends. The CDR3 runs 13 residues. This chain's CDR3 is CASSPILSGAIYF. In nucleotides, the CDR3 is TGTGCCAGCAGCCCCATCCTGTCTGGGGCCATATATTTT.

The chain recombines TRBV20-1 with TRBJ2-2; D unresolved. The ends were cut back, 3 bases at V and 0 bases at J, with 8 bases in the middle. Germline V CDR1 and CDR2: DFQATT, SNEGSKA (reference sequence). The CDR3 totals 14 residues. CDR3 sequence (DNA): TGCAGTGCTAGTGGGCAGGCGAACACCGGGGAGCTGTTTTTT. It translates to CSASGQANTGELFF.

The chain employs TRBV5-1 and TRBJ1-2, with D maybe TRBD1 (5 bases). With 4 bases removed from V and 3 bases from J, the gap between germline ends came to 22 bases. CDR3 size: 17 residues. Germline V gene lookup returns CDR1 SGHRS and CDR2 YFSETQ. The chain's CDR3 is CASSISAWQGSDYGYTF. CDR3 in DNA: TGCGCCAGCAGCATCTCGGCTTGGCAGGGTAGTGACTATGGCTACACCTTC.